This T cell receptor (beta chain) was documented in a study of naive and memory T cell subsets. Both TRBC1 and TRBC2 were covered by a beta constant-region primer of two equimolar oligonucleotides. Nested alpha and beta constant-region primers with the SP2 primer drove four PCR rounds on ligated cDNA. TCRdb reanalysed the UMI-ligation and nested PCR reads using MiXCR and keeps one entry per CDR3 protein. Of some 82,000 distinct CDR3 sequences listed, 9% were seen once; the top ten hold about 1.3%. This clonotype was picked up many times. The CDR3 totals 16 residues. In germline, CDR1 is ENHRY, CDR2 SYGVKD. After removal of 2 bases from V and 1 base from J, the junction contained 4 bases not matched to a gene.

The chain carries TRBV10-3 and TRBJ2-3, with 9 positions matching TRBD1. The sample was naive CD8+ T cells from blood. The origin of this receptor is a human donor in good health. The CDR3 sequence: CAISEGDREGTDTQYF. CDR3 DNA: TGTGCCATCAGTGAGGGGGACAGGGAAGGCACAGATACGCAGTATTTT.